These T cell receptor beta chains were read from a single sample in a study of spatial heterogeneity in lung cancer. MiXCR was run by TCRdb on the 5' RACE reads, yielding one entry per CDR3 protein. Of about 40,000 distinct CDR3 sequences in the sample, roughly 5.2% were seen once. The sample was PBMCs, taken at surgery. The receptor set was obtained from a female donor with early-stage non-small cell lung cancer. CDR3s include the opening cysteine and the closing phenylalanine or tryptophan. D genes are given only for firm matches. Some rows have no size entry. The others give once, few or many, or a class for an expanded clone.

J gene	clone size	D gene	V gene	CDR3 protein	CDR3 DNA
TRBJ1-6	many	-	TRBV28	CASSLWAGVKSLHF	TGTGCCAGCAGTTTATGGGCAGGGGTTAAGTCCCTCCACTTT
TRBJ2-5	many	TRBD2	TRBV3-1	CASSLQTLAGGYQETQYF	TGTGCCAGCAGTCTCCAAACCTTAGCGGGGGGGTACCAAGAGACCCAGTACTTC
TRBJ2-4	many	TRBD1	TRBV6-1	CASSERQGLAKNIQYF	TGTGCCAGCAGTGAGAGACAGGGCCTAGCCAAAAACATTCAGTACTTC
TRBJ2-3	-	-	TRBV10-1	CASSERSRGTDTQYF	TGCGCCAGCAGTGAACGGAGCAGAGGCACAGATACGCAGTATTTT
TRBJ2-7	few	TRBD2	TRBV11-2	CASSWPGTTYYEQYF	TGTGCCAGCAGCTGGCCGGGGACTACCTACTACGAGCAGTACTTC
TRBJ2-7	-	-	TRBV12-3/TRBV12-4	CASSQDRQTYEQYF	TGTGCCAGCAGTCAGGACAGACAAACCTACGAGCAGTACTTC
TRBJ2-4	many	-	TRBV5-1	CASSEEGGNIQYF	TGCGCCAGCAGCGAAGAGGGCGGAAACATTCAGTACTTC
TRBJ1-2	many	-	TRBV9	CASSASGQTNYGYTF	TGTGCCAGCAGCGCAAGCGGACAGACTAACTATGGCTACACCTTC
TRBJ2-7	many	TRBD1	TRBV6-5	CASSSSGGSSYEQYF	TGTGCCAGCAGTTCCTCAGGGGGTAGCTCCTACGAGCAGTACTTC
TRBJ1-1	many	-	TRBV28	CASSHTGTYAFF	TGTGCCAGCAGCCACACAGGGACCTACGCTTTCTTT
TRBJ2-1	many	TRBD2	TRBV27	CASSPPSLAGGPNEQFF	TGTGCCAGCAGTCCCCCTTCCCTAGCGGGGGGGCCGAATGAGCAGTTCTTC
TRBJ1-5	many	-	TRBV2	CASSAREGNQPQHF	TGTGCCAGCAGTGCTCGGGAAGGCAATCAGCCCCAGCATTTT
TRBJ2-1	many	-	TRBV7-8	CASSPRTSGGDEQFF	TGTGCCAGCAGCCCGCGCACTAGTGGTGGCGATGAGCAGTTCTTC
TRBJ1-2	many	-	TRBV28	CASSLQRGANYGYTF	TGTGCCAGCAGTCTCCAGAGGGGGGCTAACTATGGCTACACCTTC
TRBJ2-3	-	-	TRBV7-9	CASSPGTGPDTQYF	TGTGCCAGCAGCCCCGGGACTGGCCCCGATACGCAGTATTTT
TRBJ1-5	-	TRBD1	TRBV18	CASSGQVISNQPQHF	TGTGCCAGCTCCGGACAGGTAATTAGCAATCAGCCCCAGCATTTT
TRBJ2-5	-	TRBD2	TRBV5-1	CASIVLPGREETQYF	TGCGCCAGCATTGTCCTCCCGGGGCGGGAGGAGACCCAGTACTTC
TRBJ2-1	-	-	TRBV6-2/TRBV6-3	CASRERNEQFF	TGTGCCAGCAGGGAGAGGAATGAGCAGTTCTTC
TRBJ1-2	many	TRBD1	TRBV5-1	CASSSNRGDGYTF	TGCGCCAGCAGCTCCAACAGGGGTGATGGCTACACCTTC
TRBJ2-7	many	TRBD1	TRBV12-3/TRBV12-4	CASSSGTGRSQYF	TGTGCCAGCAGTTCAGGGACAGGGCGGAGCCAGTACTTC
TRBJ2-7	many	-	TRBV27	CASSVGSGPAYEQYF	TGTGCCAGCAGCGTGGGATCCGGACCGGCCTACGAGCAGTACTTC
TRBJ1-1	-	TRBD1	TRBV5-6	CASSPMDRETEAFF	TGTGCCAGCAGCCCCATGGACAGGGAAACTGAAGCTTTCTTT
TRBJ2-2	many	TRBD2	TRBV20-1	CSASEAGGTGELFF	TGCAGTGCTAGTGAAGCGGGGGGCACCGGGGAGCTGTTTTTT
TRBJ2-2	few	-	TRBV6-7	CASRDTGELFF	TGTGCCAGTAGGGATACCGGGGAGCTGTTTTTT
TRBJ2-7	many	TRBD1	TRBV20-1	CSARRTGVTEQYF	TGCAGTGCTAGACGCACAGGGGTTACCGAGCAGTACTTC
TRBJ2-2	few	TRBD1	TRBV24-1	CATSEWTGSGELFF	TGTGCCACCAGTGAGTGGACAGGGTCCGGGGAGCTGTTTTTT
TRBJ2-2	many	TRBD2	TRBV7-2	CASSLKGLAGGRTGELFF	TGTGCCAGCAGCTTAAAGGGACTAGCGGGGGGTAGGACCGGGGAGCTGTTTTTT
TRBJ2-7	-	-	TRBV5-1	CASSPRLGTTYEQYF	TGCGCCAGCAGCCCGCGCCTGGGGACAACCTACGAGCAGTACTTC
TRBJ1-2	-	TRBD1	TRBV28	CASSLWEQGVGGYTF	TGTGCCAGCAGTTTATGGGAACAGGGGGTCGGTGGCTACACCTTC
TRBJ2-1	many	-	TRBV7-9	CASSPGPTEQFF	TGTGCCAGCAGTCCAGGTCCTACTGAGCAGTTCTTC
TRBJ2-5	many	-	TRBV9	CASSVGTLHQETQYF	TGTGCCAGCAGCGTAGGGACTCTACACCAAGAGACCCAGTACTTC
TRBJ2-7	medium-sized	TRBD1	TRBV10-3	CAARAGTALDPGRF	TGTGCCGCCAGGGCCGGGACAGCTCTCGACCCGGGACGGTTC
TRBJ1-2	-	-	TRBV19	CASSIASSYTF	TGTGCCAGTAGTATCGCGAGCAGCTACACCTTC
TRBJ2-3	many	-	TRBV23-1	CASSQYPQTNDTQYF	TGCGCCAGCAGTCAATACCCCCAGACGAACGATACGCAGTATTTT
TRBJ1-3	-	-	TRBV5-4	CASSLDPSGNTIYF	TGTGCCAGCAGCTTGGACCCCTCTGGAAACACCATATATTTT
TRBJ1-4	many	-	TRBV28	CASIKGTNEKLFF	TGTGCCAGCATAAAAGGGACCAATGAAAAACTGTTTTTT
TRBJ1-6	many	-	TRBV7-2	CASSLRGGTVISYNSPLHF	TGTGCCAGCAGCTTACGCGGGGGAACAGTCATCTCCTATAATTCACCCCTCCACTTT
TRBJ1-6	many	-	TRBV7-9	CASSLDNSPLHF	TGTGCCAGCAGCTTGGACAATTCACCCCTCCACTTT
TRBJ2-7	few	TRBD1	TRBV6-2/TRBV6-3	CASSPGGPRGTSYEQYF	TGTGCCAGCAGCCCAGGGGGCCCCCGAGGGACCTCCTACGAGCAGTACTTC
TRBJ2-7	-	TRBD1	TRBV30	CAWSPGQGVFSYEQYF	TGTGCCTGGAGTCCGGGACAGGGGGTTTTCTCCTACGAGCAGTACTTC
TRBJ1-1	-	-	TRBV5-6	CASSSRDPGHVNTEAFF	TGTGCCAGCAGCTCCCGGGACCCCGGCCATGTGAACACTGAAGCTTTCTTT
TRBJ2-1	many	TRBD2	TRBV20-1	CSARDSGGDSYNEQFF	TGCAGTGCTAGAGACAGCGGGGGGGACTCCTACAATGAGCAGTTCTTC
TRBJ2-7	-	TRBD2	TRBV11-2	CASTPRGTSGGGEQYF	TGTGCCAGCACCCCCAGGGGGACTAGCGGGGGTGGCGAGCAGTACTTC
TRBJ2-5	many	-	TRBV14	CASSQALGGKTQYF	TGTGCCAGCAGCCAAGCGTTGGGGGGAAAGACCCAGTACTTC
TRBJ2-3	many	TRBD2	TRBV9	CASSVGGLVRMDTQYF	TGTGCCAGCAGCGTAGGAGGACTAGTGAGAATGGATACGCAGTATTTT
TRBJ2-3	many	TRBD1	TRBV27	CASSLVLGTGSDTQYF	TGTGCCAGCAGTTTGGTTTTGGGGACAGGGTCAGATACGCAGTATTTT
TRBJ1-5	few	-	TRBV28	CASSSFPRDNQPQHF	TGTGCCAGCAGTTCCTTCCCCAGGGATAATCAGCCCCAGCATTTT
TRBJ1-1	-	-	TRBV30	CAWTIGVNTEAFF	TGTGCCTGGACGATAGGTGTGAACACTGAAGCTTTCTTT
TRBJ2-1	many	-	TRBV10-3	CAISLGVSYNEQFF	TGTGCCATCAGTTTAGGGGTTTCCTACAATGAGCAGTTCTTC